This TCR beta chain was sequenced in a study of T cells expressing NK-cell markers. In the study overall: Sorted T-cell subsets CD3+CD56+NKG2C+, CD3+CD56+NKG2C- and CD3+CD56-NKG2C+ were TCR beta-sequenced. Study-wide results and limits: Among several donors, these clonotypes also ranked first in the CD3+CD56-NKG2C+ fraction. Expanded NKG2C+ T cell clones were not confirmed as HCMV-specific.

TCRdb re-called the 5' RACE reads; one entry per CDR3 protein, DNA not given. The clone table shows roughly 390,000 distinct CDR3 sequences, with the ten largest holding 9.5% to 12%. Remarks on this clonotype: Its antigen is currently unknown.

This receptor was taken from a woman in her fifties or sixties in good health. Sample: blood T cells: a sorted CD56 or NKG2C T cell subset, CD4+ or CD8+ T cells, or bulk PBMC T cells (not recorded which).

The CDR3 spells CASSPAGLAIEETQYF. This chain uses TRBV5-1 with TRBJ2-5; lacking DNA, the TRBD2 call made by TCRdb goes unchecked. Germline V CDR1 and CDR2: SGHRS, YFSETQ. The CDR3 loop spans 16 amino acids.